Shown below are 25 T cell receptor beta chains from a single sample sequenced in a study of PD-L1 blockade in urothelial cancer. The sample's time point: peripheral blood 6 weeks after treatment start. Measured with immunoSEQ multiplex PCR; TCRdb has only the in-frame clones, and not every one. Here the sample spans more than 30,000 clones, roughly nine tenths being singletons. This specimen consisted of PBMCs, obtained around atezolizumab (anti-PD-L1) treatment. The receptors were sampled from a man older than 75 with urothelial cancer.

The chain couples TRBV6-1 to TRBJ2-3; D remains ambiguous. The CDR3 sequence is 15 residues long. The germline V gene encodes CDR1 MNHNS and CDR2 SASEGT. The germline V and J ends were trimmed by 1 base and 7 bases, with 15 bases remaining between them. In DNA, the CDR3 is TGTGCCAGCAGTGAAGAATCGAAGACTTGGAATACGCAGTATTTT. It translates to CASSEESKTWNTQYF.

The count of this clone is one. This chain joins TRBV11-3 and TRBJ2-1; TRBD1 might be the D (7 bases). The length of the CDR3 is 18 residues. The V and J ends lost 4 bases and 1 base respectively, with 20 bases between them. Germline values: CDR1 SGHNT, CDR2 YENEEA. The CDR3 sequence: CASSSGSGGIVSYNEQFF. The CDR3 DNA reads as TGTGCCAGCAGCTCAGGGTCAGGGGGGATTGTTTCCTACAATGAGCAGTTCTTC.

This sequence joins TRBV4-3 and TRBJ2-7, with 14 bases matching TRBD2. Germline V gene sequence: CDR1 LGHNA, CDR2 YSLEER. Trimming removed 7 bases from V and 2 bases from J; junction bases left unmatched: 10. The CDR3 has 17 amino acids. CDR3 sequence: CASTLRLAGGATYEQYF. The CDR3, as DNA: TGCGCCAGCACTCTACGACTAGCGGGAGGGGCGACCTACGAGCAGTACTTC.

V and J are TRBV7-9 and TRBJ1-2; 8 bases map to TRBD1. CDR3 length: 15 amino acids. Trimming at V came to 1 base and at J to 4 bases, leaving 5 bases not matched to a gene. Germline values: CDR1 SEHNR, CDR2 FQNEAQ (reference sequence). DNA of the CDR3: TGTGCCAGCAGCTTAGAGACAGGGGTAGGCTATGGCTACACCTTC. Protein product: CASSLETGVGYGYTF.

This chain joins TRBV27 and TRBJ2-7, with 7 bases lining up with TRBD1. CDR3 length: 14 residues. CDR1 MNHEY and CDR2 SMNVEV come from the germline V gene (reference sequence). After removal of 10 bases from V and 1 base from J, the junction contained 10 bases not matched to a gene. The CDR3 spells CAIRRQGASYEQYF. The CDR3 DNA reads TGTGCCATCCGACGACAGGGCGCTTCCTACGAGCAGTACTTC.

The chain carries TRBV5-1 and TRBJ1-3; D is unclear. V lost 7 bases, J lost 0 bases, and 17 bases lay in between. This CDR3 region has 16 residues. Germline lookup yields CDR1 SGHRS and CDR2 YFSETQ. This chain's CDR3 is CASQPKSGLSGNTIYF. CDR3 coding DNA: TGCGCCAGCCAGCCGAAAAGTGGACTCTCTGGAAACACCATATATTTT.

The chain links TRBV18 to TRBJ2-2; D gene uncertain. Germline V lookup: CDR1 KGHSH, CDR2 LQKENI. V was pared by 2 bases and J by 7 bases, with 11 bases between. The CDR3 length is 14 residues. The CDR3 nucleotides read TGTGCCAGCTCACCATGGCAGGAATTCGGGGAGCTGTTTTTT. This sequence encodes CASSPWQEFGELFF.

This chain connects TRBV5-8 to TRBJ1-5; D is undetermined. The length of the CDR3 is 15 residues. CDR1 is SGHTS, CDR2 YDEGEE, per germline. Trimming took off 1 base at V and 6 bases at J, with 14 bases between the two ends. This CDR3 reads CASSLTRVGSQPQHF. The CDR3 nucleotides are TGTGCCAGCAGCTTGACCCGGGTCGGATCTCAGCCCCAGCATTTT.

DNA for the CDR3: TGTGCCAGCAGCTTGGACAGGAGTTCCTTGGGGGCTTTCTTT. Residues: CASSLDRSSLGAFF. This rearrangement joins TRBV27 to TRBJ1-1; 7 nucleotides match TRBD1. V trimming: 6 bases; J trimming: 11 bases; junction bases outside the gene matches: 15. This CDR3 comprises 14 residues. The germline gives CDR1 MNHEY, CDR2 SMNVEV (reference sequence).

This rearrangement joins TRBV21-1 to TRBJ2-5; the table's D call, TRBD1, has no DNA check behind it. TRBV21-1 is designated a pseudogene. CDR3 length: 18 amino acids. The CDR3 spells CASSRLGRVLFCQETQYF. The CDR3 bases are TGTGCCAGCAGCAGGTTGGGCAGGGTACTATTCTGTCAAGAGACCCAGTACTTC.

The chain couples TRBV5-6 to TRBJ1-5, with no clear D. V was clipped by 0 bases and J by 3 bases, with 4 bases between them. The V gene's germline CDR1 is SGHDT and CDR2 YYEEEE. The CDR3 length is 13 residues. The CDR3 reads CASSLGINQPQHF. The CDR3 DNA reads TGTGCCAGCAGCTTGGGTATCAATCAGCCCCAGCATTTT.

The chain joins TRBV5-1 to TRBJ2-7, with a possible D match to TRBD2 (6 bases). This CDR3 contains 18 residues. Germline V CDR1 and CDR2: SGHRS, YFSETQ. V shed 0 bases and J shed 1 base, with 20 bases lying between them. CDR3: CASSLAPGGETQSYEQYF. DNA for the CDR3: TGCGCCAGCAGCTTGGCCCCGGGCGGGGAAACCCAATCCTACGAGCAGTACTTC.

The CDR3, as DNA: TGCGCCAGCAGCTTGTCGCGGACTAGCGGGGGAACAGATACGCAGTATTTT. Translated, it gives CASSLSRTSGGTDTQYF. V usage is TRBV5-1 and J usage is TRBJ2-3; 13 bases agree with TRBD2. With V trimmed by 1 base and J by 3 bases, 5 bases remained unmatched. The CDR3 is made up of 17 amino acids. Germline V gene lookup returns CDR1 SGHRS and CDR2 YFSETQ.

This sequence joins TRBV29-1 and TRBJ2-1; TRBD2 is a possible D gene (5 bases). Germline-derived CDR1 and CDR2 are SQVTM and ANQGSEA. This CDR3 has 15 amino acids. Trimming took 1 base from V and 8 from J, leaving 18 bases between them. CDR3 in amino acids: CSVEGFRGYEDEQFF. The CDR3 bases are TGCAGCGTTGAAGGGTTTCGAGGGTATGAGGATGAGCAGTTCTTC.

The rearrangement links TRBV19 to TRBJ1-2; 8 bases line up with TRBD1. V gave up 9 bases and J gave up 7 bases; unmatched junction bases: 16. From germline, CDR1 is LNHDA and CDR2 SQIVND (reference sequence). The CDR3 loop spans 15 amino acids. Here the CDR3 DNA reads TGTGCCAGCCAGCCAGACCGACAGGGGCCTTCTGGCTACACCTTC. Protein: CASQPDRQGPSGYTF.

The rearrangement joins TRBV30 to TRBJ2-7; TRBD1 matches at 10 bases. This CDR3 comprises 12 residues. The ends lost 7 bases at V and 7 bases at J; junction bases unmatched: 7. Germline V lookup: CDR1 GTSNPN, CDR2 SVGIG (reference sequence). The CDR3 nucleotides read TGTGCCTCGGGACAGGGGTCTGGGGAGCAGTACTTC. Protein product: CASGQGSGEQYF.

The chain's CDR3 is CASSEGGGNQPQHF. The DNA of the CDR3 is TGTGCCAGCAGTGAAGGGGGGGGCAATCAGCCCCAGCATTTT. This sequence joins TRBV2 and TRBJ1-5; a weak D match, TRBD1 (5 bases). Germline V CDR1 and CDR2: SNHLY, FYNNEI. The V and J ends lost 1 base and 2 bases respectively, with 6 bases between them. The CDR3 sequence is 14 residues long.

This chain connects TRBV2 to TRBJ2-1, with D possibly TRBD2 on 5 matching bases. CDR1 and CDR2 (germline): SNHLY, FYNNEI. V was cut by 4 bases and J by 1 base, with 11 bases left in between. The CDR3 length is 15 residues. The DNA for the CDR3 is TGTGCCAGCAGTGCACTAGAGGGTTCCTACAATGAGCAGTTCTTC. It encodes CASSALEGSYNEQFF.

The chain carries TRBV7-2 and TRBJ2-7; 7 bases align to TRBD1. The CDR3 runs 14 residues. Germline loops: CDR1 SGHTA, CDR2 FQGNSA. Trimming took 4 bases from V and 5 from J; bases not matched to a gene: 8. The CDR3 coding sequence is TGTGCCAGCAGCTCCCGGGACAGTAAACACGAGCAGTACTTC. It specifies CASSSRDSKHEQYF.

The chain carries TRBV7-6 and TRBJ1-2, with D perhaps matching TRBD1 (6 bases). V shed 5 bases and J shed 2 bases, with 9 bases lying between them. CDR3 length: 13 residues. Per the germline V gene, CDR1 is SGHVS and CDR2 is FNYEAQ. CDR3 sequence reads: CASSPDRNYGYTF. CDR3 sequence (DNA): TGTGCCAGCAGCCCGGACAGAAACTATGGCTACACCTTC.

The genes are TRBV15 and TRBJ2-1; 11 bases agree with TRBD2. This CDR3 spans 15 amino acids. The germline gives CDR1 LNHNV, CDR2 YYDKDF (reference sequence). Losses at the gene ends were 3 bases for V and 6 bases for J; bases not matched to a gene: 4. CDR3 sequence: CATSRAGTSGNEQFF. The CDR3 DNA reads TGTGCCACCAGCAGGGCCGGGACTAGCGGCAATGAGCAGTTCTTC.

The CDR3 here is CASRDVGDTRYTF. The DNA of the CDR3 is TGTGCCAGCAGGGATGTAGGGGATACGCGCTACACCTTC. The J gene is TRBJ1-2, the V gene TRBV6-1; D is possibly TRBD1 (5 bases). Germline V gene sequence: CDR1 MNHNS, CDR2 SASEGT. The CDR3 consists of 13 residues. The V and J ends lost 6 bases and 9 bases respectively, with 17 bases between them.

The rearrangement joins TRBV5-6 to TRBJ2-7; 10 bases are a match to TRBD1. The junction had 8 bases not matched to a gene; V was cut back by 2 bases and J by 6 bases. CDR1 SGHDT and CDR2 YYEEEE come from the germline V gene. The CDR3 is made up of 15 amino acids. CDR3 amino acids: CASSFSGQGNREQYF. CDR3 DNA sequence: TGTGCCAGCAGCTTCTCGGGACAGGGGAACCGCGAGCAGTACTTC.

The chain links TRBV7-2 to TRBJ1-5, with D uncertain. V lost 2 bases and J lost 4, with 3 bases in between. CDR3 length: 12 residues. CDR1 is SGHTA and CDR2 is FQGNSA in the germline V gene. The CDR3 region is CASSLSNQPQHF. In nucleotides, the CDR3 is TGTGCCAGCAGCTTATCAAATCAGCCCCAGCATTTT.

This chain links TRBV7-2 with TRBJ2-1; 7 bases are a match to TRBD1. The CDR3 has 12 amino acids. Germline V gene lookup returns CDR1 SGHTA and CDR2 FQGNSA. The V segment lost 9 bases and the J segment 2 bases; nucleotides outside the gene matches: 1. The CDR3 region is CARGQTYNEQFF. DNA of the CDR3: TGTGCCAGGGGACAGACCTACAATGAGCAGTTCTTC. The entire variable domain, with the rest obtained from reference TRBV7-2 and TRBJ2-1, is as follows: GAGVSQSPSNKVTEKGKDVELRCDPISGHTALYWYRQSLGQGLEFLIYFQGNSAPDKSGLPSDRFSAERTGGSVSTLTIQRTQQEDSAVYLCARGQTYNEQFFGPGTRLTVL.